This entry lists 2 T cell receptor beta chains sequenced from one sample in a study of a mutant IDH1 vaccine in newly diagnosed glioma. Their antigens remain unidentified. The method was immunoSEQ multiplex PCR; TCRdb's version includes in-frame clones alone and lacks a portion of them. The sample includes around 32,000 clones, approximately 90% of them seen just once. Time point meaning: week 5, during vaccination. The study gave 300 ug of mutant IDH1 20-mer peptide per vaccine dose, with topical imiquimod. The starting material was peripheral blood mononuclear cells (PBMCs), obtained from a glioma patient whose treatment included an IDH1 peptide vaccine. These TCRs come from a woman aged 40-49 years with glioma. Some clones in this sample may be carry-over from other donors' samples.

The rearrangement links TRBV7-9 to TRBJ1-2; no reliable D call. Looked up from germline, CDR1 is SEHNR and CDR2 is FQNEAQ (reference sequence). The V gene lost 10 bases and the J gene lost 4 bases, with 25 bases spanning the gap. The CDR3 runs to 16 residues. This CDR3 is CATSGDPEFAGYGYTF. For the CDR3, the DNA is TGTGCCACCTCCGGAGACCCCGAATTCGCGGGCTATGGCTACACCTTC.

This sequence joins TRBV2 and TRBJ2-1, with 12 bases lining up with TRBD2. The germline V gene has CDR1 SNHLY and CDR2 FYNNEI. This CDR3 is built from 16 residues. Trimming at V came to 4 bases and at J to 3 bases, leaving 4 bases not matched to a gene. The CDR3 DNA sequence: TGTGCCAGCAGTGCAGAACTAGCGGGGGGCTACAATGAGCAGTTCTTC. It yields the protein CASSAELAGGYNEQFF.